This T cell receptor beta chain was captured in a study of a mutant IDH1 vaccine in newly diagnosed glioma. Study-level background: Treated patients had a mean age of around 40 years and a sex split that was about 62% male and 37.5% female. Before enrollment, patients got radiotherapy alone, temozolomide alone, or mostly the combination. Broader study findings: Induction of immune responses by the vaccine occurred in approximately 93% of patients. Changes in top peripheral clonotypes did not appear linked to pseudoprogression.

Germline V lookup: CDR1 SGHDT, CDR2 YYEEEE. This CDR3 is 15 amino acids long. Trimming cost V 3 bases and J 0 bases; bases outside gene matches: 3. The sample's time point: week 5, during vaccination. Every vaccination contained 300 ug of the mutant IDH1 20-mer peptide and was paired with topical imiquimod. Worth noting for this clone: Its target is unknown.

The table came from immunoSEQ multiplex PCR; TCRdb's copy has only in-frame clones and leaves some out. The sample includes about 36,000 clones, roughly 76% seen only once; the top ten take 12%. Sequencing was performed on PBMCs, taken from a glioma patient whose treatment included an IDH1 peptide vaccine. This sequence was found in a man in his fifties with glioma. The chain employs TRBV5-6 and TRBJ1-1; 9 nucleotides match TRBD1. The CDR3 nucleotides read TGTGCCAGCAGCTCCGGGACAGGGTTGAACACTGAAGCTTTCTTT. It yields the protein CASSSGTGLNTEAFF. The variable domain in full, completed from reference TRBV5-6 and TRBJ1-1, reads DAGVTQSPTHLIKTRGQQVTLRCSPKSGHDTVSWYQQALGQGPQFIFQYYEEEERQRGNFPDRFSGHQFPNYSSELNVNALLLGDSALYLCASSSGTGLNTEAFFGQGTRLTVV.